Listed below are T cell receptor beta chains from one sample, sequenced in a study of T-cell memory formation after mild COVID-19. TCRdb reanalysed the 5' RACE reads using MiXCR and keeps one entry per CDR3 protein. The profile shows approximately 300,000 distinct CDR3 sequences, less than 20% of them singletons. Sequencing used PBMCs or a T cell subset sorted from them (not recorded which). The source of these receptors is a man between 18 and 29 years old who had mild COVID-19 (a few samples of this study predate the infection). Cell type and time point are not known. The CDR3 runs from the conserved cysteine through the conserved F or W. The D gene is left open where the match is weak. Clone size, where shown, is once, few, many, or a class for clones that have expanded.

J | size | D | V | DNA | CDR3
TRBJ2-3 | few | . | TRBV4-1 | TGCGCCAGCAGCCAAGTGTTGGCGCGGGGGCGCACAGATACGCAGTATTTT | CASSQVLARGRTDTQYF
TRBJ2-7 | . | TRBD1 | TRBV20-1 | TGCAGTGCCCCACCGGGACAGGGTCGCGAGCAGTACTTC | CSAPPGQGREQYF
TRBJ2-3 | few | TRBD1 | TRBV2 | TGTGCCAGCAGAGCACAGGGGGCAGGGACAGATACGCAGTATTTT | CASRAQGAGTDTQYF
TRBJ2-3 | many | . | TRBV29-1 | TGCAGCGTGGGCGGGACACCCACAGATACGCAGTATTTT | CSVGGTPTDTQYF
TRBJ1-5 | . | . | TRBV9 | TGTGCCAGCAGCGCTACCATGGGGAATCAGCCCCAGCATTTT | CASSATMGNQPQHF
TRBJ2-3 | few | TRBD1 | TRBV7-2 | TGTGCCAGCAGCCGGACAGGGGCTGCAGATACGCAGTATTTT | CASSRTGAADTQYF
TRBJ2-5 | few | TRBD2 | TRBV6-2/TRBV6-3 | TGTGCCAGCAGTTACGTCCTTCGCGGGGGTCCTGGGGAGACCCAGTACTTC | CASSYVLRGGPGETQYF
TRBJ2-3 | few | . | TRBV18 | TGTGCCAGCTCACCATACCCCACAGATACGCAGTATTTT | CASSPYPTDTQYF
TRBJ1-1 | many | . | TRBV5-4 | TGTGCCAGCAGCTTGGCTCAGGGAGGGACTGAAGCTTTCTTT | CASSLAQGGTEAFF
TRBJ2-2 | . | TRBD1 | TRBV4-3 | TGCGCCAGCAGGGGGGTGAGGGGGCCCGGGGAGCTGTTTTTT | CASRGVRGPGELFF
TRBJ2-7 | . | . | TRBV3-1 | TGTGCCAGCAGCCAAGATACGGTTACCTACGAGCAGTACTTC | CASSQDTVTYEQYF
TRBJ2-3 | . | . | TRBV20-1 | TGCAGTGCTAGCGTCCTTGGCCAGGGCACAGATACGCAGTATTTT | CSASVLGQGTDTQYF
TRBJ2-1 | few | . | TRBV5-8 | TGTGCCAGCAGCTTCGGCCCGGGGTACAATGAGCAGTTCTTC | CASSFGPGYNEQFF
TRBJ2-3 | . | TRBD1 | TRBV11-2 | TGTGCCAGCACCCGCGGGGGACAGGGAATTTATACGCAGTATTTT | CASTRGGQGIYTQYF
TRBJ2-2 | . | TRBD1 | TRBV25-1 | TGTGCCAGCAGTCTACTTAAGCCGGGACAGGGGGCCAACACCGGGGAGCTGTTTTTT | CASSLLKPGQGANTGELFF
TRBJ2-1 | many | TRBD2 | TRBV12-3/TRBV12-4 | TGTGCCAGCAGTTTTGGAACTAGCGGCAATGAGCAGTTCTTC | CASSFGTSGNEQFF
TRBJ1-1 | many | . | TRBV12-3/TRBV12-4 | TGTGCCAGCAGCCGGACAAACACTGAAGCTTTCTTT | CASSRTNTEAFF
TRBJ1-2 | . | . | TRBV6-5 | TGTGCCAGCAGGCGGGACGATGGCTACACCTTC | CASRRDDGYTF
TRBJ2-4 | . | TRBD1 | TRBV15 | TGTGCCACCAGCAGTCTAGGAGGCAGGGGGCAATTTTGGGACATTCAGTACTTC | CATSSLGGRGQFWDIQYF
TRBJ2-5 | few | TRBD1 | TRBV27 | TGTGCCAGCAGCCTGGACAGGGAAGGAACCCAGTACTTC | CASSLDREGTQYF
TRBJ1-2 | few | . | TRBV18 | TGTGCCAGCTCGGACAACCGGAACCGGAATGGCTACACCTTC | CASSDNRNRNGYTF
TRBJ2-1 | . | TRBD2 | TRBV7-2 | TGTGCCAGCAGCTTAGAAGGGACTAGCCCGCACAATGAGCAGTTCTTC | CASSLEGTSPHNEQFF
TRBJ1-1 | . | . | TRBV23-1 | TGCGCCAGCAGTCAATCAGAGGGAGCTTTCTTT | CASSQSEGAFF
TRBJ2-1 | few | TRBD1 | TRBV27 | TGTGCCAGCAGTTTTTACCGGGACAGGGGGAACGGTGAGCAGTTCTTC | CASSFYRDRGNGEQFF
TRBJ1-4 | few | . | TRBV5-6 | TGTGCCAGCAGCTCGGCTCAGGGGAATGAAAAACTGTTTTTT | CASSSAQGNEKLFF
TRBJ1-1 | few | . | TRBV20-1 | TGCAGTGCTAGAGATAGATCTGAAGCTTTCTTT | CSARDRSEAFF
TRBJ2-6 | few | . | TRBV9 | TGTGCCAGCAGCCTGTGGGACTCGCCGGGGGCTGGGGCCAACGTCCTGACTTTC | CASSLWDSPGAGANVLTF
TRBJ2-3 | . | . | TRBV9 | TGTGCCAGCAGCCGACTGGTTCCAGATACGCAGTATTTT | CASSRLVPDTQYF
TRBJ1-2 | few | . | TRBV12-3/TRBV12-4 | TGTGCCAGCACCCCTGCTGGGCTGAAAGGCTACACCTTC | CASTPAGLKGYTF
TRBJ1-5 | few | . | TRBV6-6 | TGTGCCAGCAGTTACTCGAAATTAGGAACAGGCAGGAATCAGCCCCAGCATTTT | CASSYSKLGTGRNQPQHF
TRBJ2-7 | few | TRBD2 | TRBV19 | TGTGCCAGTAGCCCCTGGAGGAGCGGGGGGGCATACGAGCAGTACTTC | CASSPWRSGGAYEQYF
TRBJ2-5 | few | . | TRBV29-1 | TGCAGCGTTCCGGGCTCGGGGGAGACCCAGTACTTC | CSVPGSGETQYF
TRBJ1-5 | few | . | TRBV4-2 | TGTGCCAGCAGCCAAGATCCGGGACCGAGTTCCGGGCCCCAGCATTTT | CASSQDPGPSSGPQHF
TRBJ1-1 | few | . | TRBV5-1 | TGCGCCAGCAGCTTTACCACACCGGGTGGGGCCACTATTGAAGCTTTCTTT | CASSFTTPGGATIEAFF
TRBJ2-7 | . | . | TRBV5-1 | TGCGCCAGCAGGGCAGGAGCCGAGCAGTACTTC | CASRAGAEQYF